The source of this T cell receptor beta chain is a study of CD8 T cells in ankylosing spondylitis. TCRdb used MiXCR to reprocess the 5' RACE reads, holding one entry per CDR3 protein. Of some 350,000 distinct CDR3 sequences in the sample, roughly 14% were seen once. This CDR3 has 15 residues. CDR1 SGHRS and CDR2 YFSETQ come from the germline V gene. Trimming cost V 3 bases and J 6 bases; bases outside gene matches: 8. The sequencing input was blood, either unsorted or a sorted T cell fraction (not recorded which). V is TRBV5-1 and J is TRBJ2-2; 7 bases map to TRBD2. The TCR was taken from a male donor with ankylosing spondylitis or in good health (not recorded which). The CDR3 loop reads CASSSPGLVSGELFF. The DNA of the CDR3 is TGCGCCAGCAGCTCTCCTGGACTAGTCTCCGGGGAGCTGTTTTTT.